This T cell receptor (beta chain) came from a study of blood T cell repertoires in COVID-19. Study information: The samples span acute and convalescent COVID-19 from the United States, Italy and Spain. Sources were T cells, B-cell-depleted T cells, or PBMCs; the material itself was cDNA or gDNA.

Per the original methods: Estimated nucleated cell counts came from reference gene primer amplification. TCRdb keeps only in-frame clones here, not all; method: immunoSEQ multiplex PCR. That table supplies the V and J calls and clone size; D and trimming were determined from the DNA. Among under 95,000 clones listed, around 86% were seen once. This CDR3 spans 16 amino acids. CDR1 MGHRA and CDR2 YSYEKL come from the germline V gene. The junction had 5 bases not matched to a gene; V was cut back by 3 bases and J by 0 bases. The chain joins TRBV4-1 to TRBJ2-3; 8 bases map to TRBD2. Sample: peripheral blood. The receptor comes from a woman in her 70s with acute or convalescent COVID-19. Written as DNA, the CDR3 is TGCGCCAGCAGCCATGGCGGGGGGCGGAGCACAGATACGCAGTATTTT. As protein: CASSHGGGRSTDTQYF.